The rows below give T cell receptor beta chains drawn from one sample of a study of OX40 agonist ivuxolimab in advanced cancers. Only in-frame clones appear in the TCRdb table, and some are missing; sequencing was by immunoSEQ multiplex PCR. The table lists tens of thousands of clones, over 85% of them singletons. This specimen was CD4+ or CD8+ T cells sorted from blood, taken in a trial of the OX40 agonist ivuxolimab. These receptors originate from an adult with an advanced solid tumor such as melanoma, head and neck, liver or kidney cancer. CDR3s include the opening cysteine and the closing phenylalanine or tryptophan. A D gene is named only where the DNA matches it firmly. Some rows mark clone size as missing; the rest say once, few, many or name a class of expanded clone.

D: .
J: TRBJ1-1
size: .
V: TRBV19
DNA: TGTGCCAGTAGATCGGTGGAGATGAGGACTGAAGCTTTCTTT
CDR3: CASRSVEMRTEAFF

D: .
J: TRBJ2-2
size: .
V: TRBV6-1
DNA: TGTGCCAGCAGTGACAGGGGCACCGGGGAGCTGTTTTTT
CDR3: CASSDRGTGELFF

D: .
J: TRBJ2-1
size: .
V: TRBV9
DNA: TGTGCCAGCAGCGTAGACACTAGTCCATACAATGAGCAGTTCTTC
CDR3: CASSVDTSPYNEQFF

D: .
J: TRBJ1-1
size: .
V: TRBV5-4
DNA: TGTGCCAGCAGCTTTGAGATGAACACTGAAGCTTTCTTT
CDR3: CASSFEMNTEAFF

D: .
J: TRBJ2-2
size: few
V: TRBV4-1
DNA: TGCGCCAGCAGCCCCCAGGGCGGGGAGCTGTTTTTT
CDR3: CASSPQGGELFF

D: .
J: TRBJ2-1
size: .
V: TRBV2
DNA: TGTGCCAGCAGCGGAGGGTCTTATGAGCAGTTCTTC
CDR3: CASSGGSYEQFF

D: TRBD2
J: TRBJ2-2
size: .
V: TRBV29-1
DNA: TGCAGCGTGCTAGCGGGAGATGGACGGGAGCTGTTTTTT
CDR3: CSVLAGDGRELFF

D: .
J: TRBJ1-1
size: .
V: TRBV5-1
DNA: TGCGCCAGCAGCTTGGCCGGTGAAGCTTTCTTT
CDR3: CASSLAGEAFF

D: .
J: TRBJ2-7
size: .
V: TRBV7-9
DNA: TGTGCCAGCAGCTCCGCCGTGGAGAGTAACCCCTACGAGCAGTACTTC
CDR3: CASSSAVESNPYEQYF

D: TRBD2
J: TRBJ2-1
size: .
V: TRBV30
DNA: TGTGCCTGGAGTGTAGGTAGCGGGGGGGCCAATGAGCAGTTCTTC
CDR3: CAWSVGSGGANEQFF

D: .
J: TRBJ2-7
size: .
V: TRBV19
DNA: TGTGCCAGTAGTATAGTGCAGGGGAGGTCCTACGAGCAGTACTTC
CDR3: CASSIVQGRSYEQYF

D: TRBD2
J: TRBJ2-1
size: .
V: TRBV7-8
DNA: TGTGCCAGCAGCTTAGTTGGGACGGGGGGTGAGCAGTTCTTC
CDR3: CASSLVGTGGEQFF

D: .
J: TRBJ2-7
size: .
V: TRBV18
DNA: TGTGCCAGCTCAGCCAGGGTGGGCGACGAGCAGTACTTC
CDR3: CASSARVGDEQYF

D: .
J: TRBJ2-1
size: .
V: TRBV4-1
DNA: TGCGCCAGCAGCTCCGGGACACTTTACAATGAGCAGTTCTTC
CDR3: CASSSGTLYNEQFF

D: .
J: TRBJ2-7
size: .
V: TRBV9
DNA: TGTGCCAGCAGCGTAATGGACGGCTACGAGCAGTACTTC
CDR3: CASSVMDGYEQYF

D: .
J: TRBJ2-7
size: once
V: TRBV4-2
DNA: TGTGCCAGCAGCCTCTTCGGGGAGAGCACCTACGAGCAGTACTTC
CDR3: CASSLFGESTYEQYF

D: TRBD1
J: TRBJ2-2
size: once
V: TRBV5-1
DNA: TGCGCCAGCAGCCAGGGGGACGGGGAGCTGTTTTTT
CDR3: CASSQGDGELFF

D: TRBD2
J: TRBJ2-7
size: .
V: TRBV7-8
DNA: TGTGCCAGCAGCAAATCCTTACTAGCGGGGGATTTCTACTTC
CDR3: CASSKSLLAGDFYF

D: .
J: TRBJ1-1
size: .
V: TRBV6-1
DNA: TGTGCCGGTCTTGGGGGGCAGGGCACTGAAGCTTTCTTT
CDR3: CAGLGGQGTEAFF

D: .
J: TRBJ2-3
size: .
V: TRBV29-1
DNA: TGCAGCGTTAGGGGGGCCGGCAGGGGGAACGCAGATACGCAGTATTTT
CDR3: CSVRGAGRGNADTQYF

D: TRBD1
J: TRBJ1-3
size: .
V: TRBV4-2
DNA: TGTGCCAGCAGCCAAGATAACAGGGGCGGAAACACCATATATTTT
CDR3: CASSQDNRGGNTIYF

D: .
J: TRBJ2-3
size: .
V: TRBV15
DNA: TGTGCCACCTGCAGTGGGCCGGGAGATACGCAGTATTTT
CDR3: CATCSGPGDTQYF

D: TRBD2
J: TRBJ2-2
size: .
V: TRBV4-2
DNA: TGTGCCAGCAGCCAAGAGCGTAAGCGGGAGGGCCTCTTCCCAAACACCGGGGAGCTGTTTTTT
CDR3: CASSQERKREGLFPNTGELFF

D: TRBD1
J: TRBJ2-2
size: .
V: TRBV4-1
DNA: TGCGCCAGCAGCCAAGTAGACAGGGGAGAAACCGGGGAGCTGTTTTTT
CDR3: CASSQVDRGETGELFF

D: .
J: TRBJ2-7
size: once
V: TRBV13
DNA: TGTGCCAGCAGCTTGGGGCAGAACCCTTCCTACGAGCAGTACTTC
CDR3: CASSLGQNPSYEQYF

D: .
J: TRBJ2-7
size: .
V: TRBV7-8
DNA: TGTGCCAGCAGCTTTCCATCAGACGAGCAGTACTTC
CDR3: CASSFPSDEQYF

D: .
J: TRBJ2-1
size: .
V: TRBV30
DNA: TGTGCCTCCGGCCCACTAGCAGGGGAGCCGTTCTTC
CDR3: CASGPLAGEPFF

D: .
J: TRBJ1-5
size: .
V: TRBV13
DNA: TGTGCCAGCAGCTTTCGAGGGGTAGGGCAGCCCCAGCATTTT
CDR3: CASSFRGVGQPQHF

D: .
J: TRBJ2-2
size: .
V: TRBV18
DNA: TGTGCCAGCTCACCAATTACCAGGGAAGGCACCGGGGAGCTGTTTTTT
CDR3: CASSPITREGTGELFF

D: .
J: TRBJ2-5
size: .
V: TRBV10-1
DNA: TGCGCCAGCAGCCAAAACTTCGGGACCCAGTACTTC
CDR3: CASSQNFGTQYF

D: .
J: TRBJ1-4
size: .
V: TRBV11-2
DNA: TGTGCCAGCAGCTTAGGGGCGCATGCAACTAATGAAAAACTGTTTTTT
CDR3: CASSLGAHATNEKLFF

D: .
J: TRBJ1-6
size: .
V: TRBV15
DNA: TGTGCCACCACGGTCTATAATTCACCCCTCCACTTT
CDR3: CATTVYNSPLHF

D: .
J: TRBJ2-1
size: .
V: TRBV7-2
DNA: TGTGCCAGCAGCCTCGGGACAATTCAGTTCTTC
CDR3: CASSLGTIQFF

D: TRBD1
J: TRBJ2-5
size: .
V: TRBV27
DNA: TGTGCCAGCAGACTTAACCAGGGGGCTTGGGAGACCCAGTACTTC
CDR3: CASRLNQGAWETQYF

D: TRBD1
J: TRBJ1-2
size: .
V: TRBV19
DNA: TGTGCCAGTGGTCATCCATTCAACGACAGGGCTAACTATGGCTACACCTTC
CDR3: CASGHPFNDRANYGYTF

D: .
J: TRBJ2-7
size: .
V: TRBV27
DNA: TGTGCCAGCAGTCTAGGGACGGCCACCTACGAGCAGTACTTC
CDR3: CASSLGTATYEQYF

D: TRBD1
J: TRBJ2-3
size: .
V: TRBV5-6
DNA: TGTGCCAGCAGCTTGGGACAGGGCGCAGATACGCAGTATTTT
CDR3: CASSLGQGADTQYF

D: .
J: TRBJ2-7
size: .
V: TRBV4-1
DNA: TGCGCCAGCAGCCAAGATGCAGGGGAGCAGTACTTC
CDR3: CASSQDAGEQYF

D: .
J: TRBJ2-1
size: .
V: TRBV7-2
DNA: TGTGCCAGCAGCTTAGGGGTAAATGAGCAGTTCTTC
CDR3: CASSLGVNEQFF

D: .
J: TRBJ1-4
size: .
V: TRBV9
DNA: TGTGCCAGCAGCAAAGCGGGTGGCAATGAAAAACTGTTTTTT
CDR3: CASSKAGGNEKLFF

D: .
J: TRBJ2-5
size: .
V: TRBV7-8
DNA: TGTGCCAGCAGCTTCAGTGGAGAGACCCAGTACTTC
CDR3: CASSFSGETQYF

D: .
J: TRBJ2-7
size: once
V: TRBV7-6
DNA: TGTGCCAGCAGCTTAGAGGGCGGGGTTTTCTCCTACGAGCAGTACTTC
CDR3: CASSLEGGVFSYEQYF

D: TRBD1
J: TRBJ2-1
size: .
V: TRBV6-5
DNA: TGTGCCACACAGGGGATCTCCTACAATGAGCAGTTCTTC
CDR3: CATQGISYNEQFF

D: .
J: TRBJ1-1
size: .
V: TRBV5-1
DNA: TGCGCCAGCAGCTTCGGGAACACTGAAGCTTTCTTT
CDR3: CASSFGNTEAFF

D: .
J: TRBJ2-1
size: .
V: TRBV2
DNA: TGTGCCAGCAGGACACCGATAAGCTCCTACAATGAGCAGTTCTTC
CDR3: CASRTPISSYNEQFF

D: .
J: TRBJ1-6
size: .
V: TRBV6-6
DNA: TGTGCCAGCAGTTACTCGGCCGTCGATTCACCCCTCCACTTT
CDR3: CASSYSAVDSPLHF

D: TRBD2
J: TRBJ2-3
size: .
V: TRBV9
DNA: TGTGCCAGCAGCGGACAGGGACTAGCGGGGGGGCCGCCCGATACGCAGTATTTT
CDR3: CASSGQGLAGGPPDTQYF

D: .
J: TRBJ2-7
size: .
V: TRBV29-1
DNA: TGCAGCGTTGAAGATCCCCAACACTCCTACGAGCAGTACTTC
CDR3: CSVEDPQHSYEQYF

D: .
J: TRBJ2-2
size: once
V: TRBV27
DNA: TGTGCCAGCAGTTTAGCCGGACCCGGGGAGCTGTTTTTT
CDR3: CASSLAGPGELFF

D: TRBD2
J: TRBJ2-2
size: once
V: TRBV7-9
DNA: TGTGCCAGCAGCCGGGGACTAGCGGTGGCCACCGGGGAGCTGTTTTTT
CDR3: CASSRGLAVATGELFF

D: TRBD2
J: TRBJ2-5
size: .
V: TRBV27
DNA: TGTGCCAGCAGCAGACTAGCGGGAGTTCGCCGCGAGACCCAGTACTTC
CDR3: CASSRLAGVRRETQYF

D: .
J: TRBJ2-4
size: .
V: TRBV6-6
DNA: TGTGCCAGCACCCAGCCTGGGCTCGCCAAAAACATTCAGTACTTC
CDR3: CASTQPGLAKNIQYF

D: TRBD1
J: TRBJ2-7
size: .
V: TRBV10-1
DNA: TGCGCCAGCAGTCCACAGGGGCTCTCCTACGAGCAGTACTTC
CDR3: CASSPQGLSYEQYF

D: TRBD1
J: TRBJ1-1
size: .
V: TRBV19
DNA: TGTGCCAGTAGTTCACTTTTAGCCCAAAATCGGGACAGGGGTACTGAAGCTTTCTTT
CDR3: CASSSLLAQNRDRGTEAFF

D: .
J: TRBJ2-1
size: .
V: TRBV2
DNA: TGTGCCAGCAGTGAAACGTGGGAGCAGTTCTTC
CDR3: CASSETWEQFF

D: .
J: TRBJ2-1
size: .
V: TRBV9
DNA: TGTGCCAGCAGCGTAGCTTTGACGGGAATCTACAATGAGCAGTTCTTC
CDR3: CASSVALTGIYNEQFF

D: .
J: TRBJ2-1
size: .
V: TRBV5-1
DNA: TGCGCCAGCAGCCCCCAGGCATACTCCTACAATGAGCAGTTCTTC
CDR3: CASSPQAYSYNEQFF

D: .
J: TRBJ1-2
size: .
V: TRBV28
DNA: TGTGCCAGCAGTGGCACCGTTTGGGGCTATGGCTACACCTTC
CDR3: CASSGTVWGYGYTF

D: .
J: TRBJ1-2
size: .
V: TRBV27
DNA: TGTGCCAGCAGTTTTGGTGGGACGAGGGGCTACACCTTC
CDR3: CASSFGGTRGYTF